The rows below give T cell receptor beta chains drawn from one sample of a study of blood T cells in healthy people across ages. Each CDR3 protein gets one entry after TCRdb re-called the 5' RACE reads with MiXCR. The table shows roughly 700,000 distinct CDR3 sequences, with about 25% occurring only once. These data were likewise used in another study, on T cells of mothers and their children.

Sequenced sample: blood. These receptors all come from a boy younger than 18 in good health. The CDR3 runs from the conserved cysteine through the conserved F or W.

TRBJ2-3 TRBV9 CACSDSGVGRDTQYF
TRBJ1-4 TRBV12-3/TRBV12-4 CASSLALGDGDEKLFF
TRBJ2-5 TRBV5-1 CATGQGGALETQYF
TRBJ2-5 TRBV7-2 CASSRSGGHQETQYF
TRBJ2-6 TRBV20-1 CSARAPEETGANVLTF
- TRBV9 CASSVASRPYVETQYF
TRBJ2-5 TRBV20-1 CSSSRTSGGQETQYF
TRBJ2-2 TRBV11-2 CASSLGGRLGTGELFF
TRBJ2-7 TRBV7-3 CASSLGGESEQYF
TRBJ2-3 TRBV20-1 CSAKTGSIDTQYF
TRBJ2-1 TRBV29-1 CSVEFLIGQDNEQFF
TRBJ2-5 TRBV20-1 CSAALAGGPRGETQYF
TRBJ2-6 TRBV11-3 CASSAPGRQTLSGANVLTF
TRBJ1-1 TRBV12-3/TRBV12-4 CASSVLTGTEAFF
TRBJ1-1 TRBV20-1 CSARDRVNLLLEGIRGGFF
TRBJ2-7 TRBV14 CAGDPYEQYF
TRBJ1-2 TRBV6-6 CASRPGQIYGYTF
TRBJ2-2 TRBV6-2/TRBV6-3 CASSFSRTGELFF
TRBJ2-3 TRBV27 CASKPTSTDTQYF
TRBJ1-1 TRBV15 CATSRGMWNTEAFF
TRBJ2-5 TRBV3-1 CASSADSQETQYF
TRBJ1-6 TRBV11-2 CASGGAPASSYNSPLHF
TRBJ1-1 TRBV6-6 CASSYSRGQTNTEAFF
TRBJ1-1 TRBV18 CASSPMTVNTEAFF
TRBJ2-5 TRBV7-8 CASSLVTGQGGETQYF
TRBJ2-1 TRBV4-1 CASSQAQREQFF
TRBJ2-3 TRBV29-1 CSVGLTVMRDTQYF
TRBJ2-1 TRBV3-1 CASSQALPGRKYNEQFF
- TRBV6-1 CAGSSNNGASHGGLGEQYF
TRBJ2-3 TRBV9 CATSVGPGLAGGSYTDTQYF
TRBJ2-7 TRBV14 CASSKRLNYEQYF
TRBJ2-5 TRBV7-9 CASSLIGTGMEETQYF
TRBJ2-6 TRBV25-1 CASSDVRRSGANVLTF
TRBJ2-4 TRBV19 CASMGIDRFANIQYF
TRBJ1-4 TRBV4-3 CASSQDRAAVGGKLFF
TRBJ1-2 TRBV4-3 CASSQNLDPRGANYGYTF
TRBJ2-5 TRBV20-1 CSARGDWVAGSIQETQYF
TRBJ1-1 TRBV5-1 CASQSETGTNGEAFF
TRBJ2-5 TRBV5-6 CASSLSSRETQYF
TRBJ1-2 TRBV4-1 CASSPPGDSGGYTF
TRBJ1-1 TRBV9 CASSVGAGTEAFF
TRBJ2-7 TRBV20-1 CSARGGLAGRGERYF
- TRBV6-5 CASRPRTGIYEQYF
TRBJ2-5 TRBV27 CASRGRLQETQYF
TRBJ1-2 TRBV13 CASSLMFNDYGYTF
TRBJ1-1 TRBV7-2 CASSSQLVGTEAFF
TRBJ2-7 TRBV12-3/TRBV12-4 CASSLASREQYF
TRBJ1-2 TRBV12-3/TRBV12-4 CASSLLGYREGYTF
- TRBV29-1 CSVEDDVRRGGWTQYF
- TRBV12-3/TRBV12-4 CASSSRDYDNEQFF
TRBJ2-5 TRBV20-1 CSGARPDVGGIQETQYF
TRBJ2-5 TRBV5-6 CASSWGWETQYF
- TRBV27 CASSSSGAKDEQFF
TRBJ1-4 TRBV6-5 CASSRDRVAEKLFF
TRBJ2-7 TRBV7-9 CASSLVLWGRSSYEQYF
TRBJ2-1 TRBV12-3/TRBV12-4 CASSALRFREQFF
TRBJ1-3 TRBV27 CASSLSLPSSGNTIYF
TRBJ2-5 TRBV29-1 CSAEVGSGGLETQYF
TRBJ2-7 TRBV20-1 CSALPGQGRDEQYF